This T cell receptor beta chain came from a study of metastatic and nonmetastatic thyroid tumors. Study background: Blood and tumor or nodule tissue repertoires from malignant and benign thyroid patients were compared.

No treatment had been given to any patient before thyroid surgery. Methods used by the authors: A classifier for distant metastasis in papillary thyroid cancer was constructed using CDR3 differences observed across clinicopathological groups. TCRdb re-analyzed the PCR reads using MiXCR. Clone size and V and J calls follow TCRdb, not the original study. The data hold tens of thousands of clones, with around a sixth observed a single time. Germline CDR1 and CDR2: DFQATT and SNEGSKA (reference sequence). CDR3 length equals 15 residues. As for this clone: The antigen is unknown. A read error may produce the germline difference seen at one junction end.

Study-wide findings and caveats: Within blood and tumor, benign nodules reportedly had significantly lower TCR beta diversity than malignant thyroid tumors did.

The receptor's source is a female donor with papillary thyroid cancer or a benign thyroid nodule (not recorded which). Some clones in this sample may be carry-over from other donors' samples. The rearrangement links TRBV20-1 to TRBJ1-1; TRBD1 matches at 7 bases. The sequenced sample consisted of blood. Written as DNA, the CDR3 is TGCAGTGCTTATATCGGACAGGCCTTGGACACTGAAGGTTTCTTT. Translation gives CSAYIGQALDTEGFF.